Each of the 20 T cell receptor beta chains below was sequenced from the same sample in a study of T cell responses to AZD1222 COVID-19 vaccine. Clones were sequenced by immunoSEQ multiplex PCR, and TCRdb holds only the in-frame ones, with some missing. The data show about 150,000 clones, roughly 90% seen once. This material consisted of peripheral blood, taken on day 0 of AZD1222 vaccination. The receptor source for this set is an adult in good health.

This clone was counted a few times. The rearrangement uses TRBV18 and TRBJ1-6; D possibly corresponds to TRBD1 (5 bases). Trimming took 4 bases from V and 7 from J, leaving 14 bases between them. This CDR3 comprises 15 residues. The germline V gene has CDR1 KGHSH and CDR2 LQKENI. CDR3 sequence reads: CASSLLQGGNSPLHF. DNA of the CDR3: TGTGCCAGCTCACTCCTCCAGGGAGGAAATTCACCCCTCCACTTT.

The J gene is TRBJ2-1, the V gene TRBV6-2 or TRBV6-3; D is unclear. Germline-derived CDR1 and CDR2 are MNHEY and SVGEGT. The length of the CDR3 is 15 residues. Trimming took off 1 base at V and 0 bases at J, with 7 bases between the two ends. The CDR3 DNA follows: TGTGCCAGCAGTTACTGGGCAGCCTCCTACAATGAGCAGTTCTTC. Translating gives CASSYWAASYNEQFF.

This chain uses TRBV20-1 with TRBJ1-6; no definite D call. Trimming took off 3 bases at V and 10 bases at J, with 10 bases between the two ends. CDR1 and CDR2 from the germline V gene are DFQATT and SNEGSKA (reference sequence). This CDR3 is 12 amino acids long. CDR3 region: CSASFRASPLHF. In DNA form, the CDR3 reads TGCAGTGCTAGTTTCCGGGCATCACCCCTCCACTTT.

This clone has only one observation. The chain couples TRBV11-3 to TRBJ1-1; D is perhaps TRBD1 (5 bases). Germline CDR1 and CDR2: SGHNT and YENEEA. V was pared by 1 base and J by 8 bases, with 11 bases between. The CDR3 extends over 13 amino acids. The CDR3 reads CASSLAAKGEAFF. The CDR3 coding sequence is TGTGCCAGCAGCTTAGCCGCAAAGGGGGAAGCTTTCTTT. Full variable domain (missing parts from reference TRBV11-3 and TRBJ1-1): EAGVVQSPRYKIIEKKQPVAFWCNPISGHNTLYWYLQNLGQGPELLIRYENEEAVDDSQLPKDRFSAERLKGVDSTLKIQPAELGDSAVYLCASSLAAKGEAFFGQGTRLTVV.

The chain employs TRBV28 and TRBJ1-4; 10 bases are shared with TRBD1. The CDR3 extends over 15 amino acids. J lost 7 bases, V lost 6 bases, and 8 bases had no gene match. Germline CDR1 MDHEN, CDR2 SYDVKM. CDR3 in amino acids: CASRGQGFRVEKLFF. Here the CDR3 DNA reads TGTGCCAGCAGGGGACAGGGGTTTCGGGTTGAAAAACTGTTTTTT.

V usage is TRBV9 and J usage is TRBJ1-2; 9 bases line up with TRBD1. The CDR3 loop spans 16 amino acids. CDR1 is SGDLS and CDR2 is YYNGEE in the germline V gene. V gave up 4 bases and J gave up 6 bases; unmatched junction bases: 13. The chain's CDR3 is CASSPKTGTGPNGYTF. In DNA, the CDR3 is TGTGCCAGCAGCCCTAAGACCGGGACAGGGCCAAATGGCTACACCTTC.

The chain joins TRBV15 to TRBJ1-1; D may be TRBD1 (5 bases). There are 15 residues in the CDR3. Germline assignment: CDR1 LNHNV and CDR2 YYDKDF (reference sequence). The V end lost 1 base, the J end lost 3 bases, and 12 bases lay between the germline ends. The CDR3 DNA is TGTGCCACCAGCAGAGGGCGGGGGTTAGACACTGAAGCTTTCTTT. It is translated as CATSRGRGLDTEAFF.

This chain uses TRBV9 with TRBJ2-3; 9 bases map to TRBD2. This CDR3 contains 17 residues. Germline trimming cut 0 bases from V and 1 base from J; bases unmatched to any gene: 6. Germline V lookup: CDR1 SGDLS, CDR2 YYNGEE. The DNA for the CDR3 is TGTGCCAGCAGCGTAGAGCCAGCGGGGGGCCGCACAGATACGCAGTATTTT. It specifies CASSVEPAGGRTDTQYF.

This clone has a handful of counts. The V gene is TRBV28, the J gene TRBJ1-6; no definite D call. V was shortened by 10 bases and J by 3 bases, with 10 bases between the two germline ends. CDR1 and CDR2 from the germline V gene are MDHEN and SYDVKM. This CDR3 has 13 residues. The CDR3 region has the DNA TGTGCCACCAGGCTCGTCTATAATTCACCCCTCCACTTT. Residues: CATRLVYNSPLHF.

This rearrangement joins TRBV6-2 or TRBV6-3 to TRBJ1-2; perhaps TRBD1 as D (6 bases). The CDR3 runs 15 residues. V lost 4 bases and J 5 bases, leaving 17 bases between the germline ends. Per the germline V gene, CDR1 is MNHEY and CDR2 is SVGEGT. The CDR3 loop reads CASSFAGASWYGYTF. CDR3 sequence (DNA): TGTGCCAGCAGTTTTGCAGGGGCCTCTTGGTATGGCTACACCTTC.

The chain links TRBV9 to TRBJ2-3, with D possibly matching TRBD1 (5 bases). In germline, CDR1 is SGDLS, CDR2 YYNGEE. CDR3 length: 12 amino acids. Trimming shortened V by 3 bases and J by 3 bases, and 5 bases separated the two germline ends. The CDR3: CASSEGTDTQYF. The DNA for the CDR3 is TGTGCCAGCAGCGAGGGGACAGATACGCAGTATTTT.

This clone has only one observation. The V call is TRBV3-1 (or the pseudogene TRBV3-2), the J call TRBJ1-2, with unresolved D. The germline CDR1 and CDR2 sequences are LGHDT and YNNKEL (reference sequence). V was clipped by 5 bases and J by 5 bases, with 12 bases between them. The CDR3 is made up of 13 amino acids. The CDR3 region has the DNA TGTGCCAGCAGCTCCCTATCGGAGTATGGCTACACCTTC. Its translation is CASSSLSEYGYTF.

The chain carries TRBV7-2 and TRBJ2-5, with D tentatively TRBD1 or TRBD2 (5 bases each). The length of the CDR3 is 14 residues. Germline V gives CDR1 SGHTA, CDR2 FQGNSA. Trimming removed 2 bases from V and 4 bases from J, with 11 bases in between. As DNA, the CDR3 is TGTGCCAGCAGCTTAACCGGGGCGGGAGAGACCCAGTACTTC. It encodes CASSLTGAGETQYF. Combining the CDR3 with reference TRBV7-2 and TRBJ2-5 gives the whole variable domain GAGVSQSPSNKVTEKGKDVELRCDPISGHTALYWYRQSLGQGLEFLIYFQGNSAPDKSGLPSDRFSAERTGGSVSTLTIQRTQQEDSAVYLCASSLTGAGETQYFGPGTRLLVL.

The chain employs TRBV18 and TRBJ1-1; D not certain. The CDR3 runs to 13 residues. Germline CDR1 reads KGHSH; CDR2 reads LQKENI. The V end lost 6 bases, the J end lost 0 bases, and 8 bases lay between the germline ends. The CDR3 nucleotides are TGTGCCAGCTCTCCCACACTGAACACTGAAGCTTTCTTT. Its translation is CASSPTLNTEAFF. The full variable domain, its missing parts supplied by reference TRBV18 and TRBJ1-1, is NAGVMQNPRHLVRRRGQEARLRCSPMKGHSHVYWYRQLPEEGLKFMVYLQKENIIDESGMPKERFSAEFPKEGPSILRIQQVVRGDSAAYFCASSPTLNTEAFFGQGTRLTVV.

The CDR3 loop is CASSKVSCAEAFF. The CDR3 bases are TGTGCCAGCAGCAAAGTATCGTGCGCTGAAGCTTTCTTT. The V and J genes are TRBV21-1 and TRBJ1-1. TRBV21-1 is deemed a pseudogene. The CDR3 extends over 13 amino acids.

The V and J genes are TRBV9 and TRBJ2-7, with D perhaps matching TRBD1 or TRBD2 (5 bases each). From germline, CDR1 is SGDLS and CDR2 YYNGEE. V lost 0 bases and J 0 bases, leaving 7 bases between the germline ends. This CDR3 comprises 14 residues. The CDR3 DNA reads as TGTGCCAGCAGCGTAGCCGGGACCTCCTACGAGCAGTACTTC. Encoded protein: CASSVAGTSYEQYF.

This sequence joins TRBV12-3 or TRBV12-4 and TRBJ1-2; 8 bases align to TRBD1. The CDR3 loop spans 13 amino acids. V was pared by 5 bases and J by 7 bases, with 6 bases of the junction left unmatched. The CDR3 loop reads CASSRTGSGGYTF. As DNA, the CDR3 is TGTGCCAGCAGTCGGACAGGGTCTGGTGGCTACACCTTC.

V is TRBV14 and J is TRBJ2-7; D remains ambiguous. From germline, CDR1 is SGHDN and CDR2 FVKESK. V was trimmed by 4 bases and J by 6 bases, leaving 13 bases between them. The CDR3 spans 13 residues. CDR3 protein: CASSPSASGEQYF. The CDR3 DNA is TGTGCCAGCAGCCCCTCGGCCTCCGGCGAGCAGTACTTC.

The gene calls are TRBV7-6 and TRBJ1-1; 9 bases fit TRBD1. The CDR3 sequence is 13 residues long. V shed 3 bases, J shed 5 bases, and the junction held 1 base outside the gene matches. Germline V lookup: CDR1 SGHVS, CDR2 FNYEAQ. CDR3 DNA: TGTGCCAGCAGCTTGACAGGGGGGACTGAAGCTTTCTTT. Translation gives CASSLTGGTEAFF.

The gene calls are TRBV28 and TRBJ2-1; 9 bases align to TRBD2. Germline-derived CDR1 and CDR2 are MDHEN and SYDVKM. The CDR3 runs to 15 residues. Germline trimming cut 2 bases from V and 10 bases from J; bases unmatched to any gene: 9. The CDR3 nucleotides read TGTGCCAGCAGTTTACTAGCGGGGCCCCTCTCGGAGCAGTTCTTC. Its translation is CASSLLAGPLSEQFF.